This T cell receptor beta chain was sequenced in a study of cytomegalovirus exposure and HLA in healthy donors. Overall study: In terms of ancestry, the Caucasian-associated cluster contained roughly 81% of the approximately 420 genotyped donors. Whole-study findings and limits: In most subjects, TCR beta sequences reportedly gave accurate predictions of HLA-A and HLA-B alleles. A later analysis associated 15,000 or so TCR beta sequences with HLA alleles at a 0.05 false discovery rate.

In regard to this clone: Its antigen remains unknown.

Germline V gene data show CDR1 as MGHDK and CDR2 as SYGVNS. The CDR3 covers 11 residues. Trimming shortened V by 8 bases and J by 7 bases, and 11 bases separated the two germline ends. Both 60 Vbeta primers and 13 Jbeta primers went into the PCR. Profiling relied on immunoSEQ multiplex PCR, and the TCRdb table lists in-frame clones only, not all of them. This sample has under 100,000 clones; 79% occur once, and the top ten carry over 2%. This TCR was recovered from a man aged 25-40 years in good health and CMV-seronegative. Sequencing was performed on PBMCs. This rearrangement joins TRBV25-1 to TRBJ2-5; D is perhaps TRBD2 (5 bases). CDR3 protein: CASRGGGTQYF. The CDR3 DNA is TGTGCCAGCCGAGGAGGAGGGACCCAGTACTTC.